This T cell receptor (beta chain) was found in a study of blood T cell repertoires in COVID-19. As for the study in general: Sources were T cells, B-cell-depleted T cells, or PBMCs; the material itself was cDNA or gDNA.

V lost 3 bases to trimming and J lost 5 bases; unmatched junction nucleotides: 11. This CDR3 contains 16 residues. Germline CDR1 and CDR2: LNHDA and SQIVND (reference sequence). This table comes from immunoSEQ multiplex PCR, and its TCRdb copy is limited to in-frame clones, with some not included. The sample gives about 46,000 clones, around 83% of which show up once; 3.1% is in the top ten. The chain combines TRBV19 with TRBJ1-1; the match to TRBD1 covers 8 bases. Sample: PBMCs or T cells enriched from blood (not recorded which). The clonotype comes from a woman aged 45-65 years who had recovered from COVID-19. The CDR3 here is CASSIPSGTGLTEAFF. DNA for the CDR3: TGTGCCAGTAGTATCCCCTCCGGGACAGGATTGACTGAAGCTTTCTTT.